This passage covers 25 T cell receptor beta chains from one sample sequenced in a study of OX40 agonist ivuxolimab in advanced cancers. The repertoire was sequenced with immunoSEQ multiplex PCR; TCRdb's copy has only in-frame clones and lacks some. The sample shows 72,000 or so clones, nearly 90% of them seen only once. The source material was CD4+ or CD8+ T cells sorted from blood, sampled in a trial of the OX40 agonist ivuxolimab. Receptors originate from an adult with an advanced solid tumor such as melanoma, head and neck, liver or kidney cancer.

V usage is TRBV27 and J usage is TRBJ2-7, with D perhaps TRBD1 (5 bases). The length of the CDR3 is 16 residues. Looked up from germline, CDR1 is MNHEY and CDR2 is SMNVEV (reference sequence). The V end was cut by 2 bases, the J end by 0 bases, with 14 bases between. CDR3 DNA: TGTGCCAGCAGTTTAACACAGGAACTCTTCTCCTACGAGCAGTACTTC. Translating gives CASSLTQELFSYEQYF.

In DNA, the CDR3 is TGCGCCAGCAGCTTGGTTTCAGGGGGCAACTCTGGAAACACCATATATTTT. It encodes CASSLVSGGNSGNTIYF. V and J are TRBV5-1 and TRBJ1-3, with TRBD1 matching over 8 bases. CDR1 is SGHRS and CDR2 is YFSETQ in the germline V gene. V gave up 0 bases and J gave up 0 bases; unmatched junction bases: 5. This CDR3 comprises 17 residues.

V usage is TRBV5-1 and J usage is TRBJ1-5; the D gene is possibly TRBD1 (6 bases). V was shortened by 1 base and J by 4 bases, with 12 bases between the two germline ends. The CDR3 consists of 15 residues. The V gene's germline CDR1 is SGHRS and CDR2 YFSETQ. CDR3 protein: CASSLTGMGNQPQHF. The CDR3 DNA reads TGCGCCAGCAGCTTGACAGGGATGGGAAATCAGCCCCAGCATTTT.

The chain carries TRBV6-5 and TRBJ2-5, with D tentatively TRBD2 (5 bases). Germline V gene sequence: CDR1 MNHEY, CDR2 SVGAGI. V shed 4 bases and J shed 5 bases, with 11 bases lying between them. The CDR3 length is 13 residues. CDR3 sequence: CASSSLTGETQYF. Written as DNA, the CDR3 is TGTGCCAGCAGTTCCCTAACGGGGGAGACCCAGTACTTC.

V usage is TRBV7-9 and J usage is TRBJ2-6, with no clear D. This CDR3 region has 14 residues. V gave up 4 bases and J gave up 1 base, with 5 bases separating them. CDR1 and CDR2 from the germline V gene are SEHNR and FQNEAQ (reference sequence). In DNA, the CDR3 is TGTGCCAGCAGCTCGATATCTGGGGCCAACGTCCTGACTTTC. Its translation is CASSSISGANVLTF.

The chain has TRBV19 and TRBJ2-7; D gene ambiguous. The CDR3 runs 14 residues. Germline lookup yields CDR1 LNHDA and CDR2 SQIVND (reference sequence). The V end was cut by 3 bases, the J end by 0 bases, with 9 bases between. The CDR3 sequence is CASSIGQVSYEQYF. The CDR3 nucleotides read TGTGCCAGTAGTATTGGGCAGGTCTCCTACGAGCAGTACTTC.

This clone was counted between two and nine times. V gene TRBV18 combines with J gene TRBJ2-3; possible D gene TRBD2, 7 bases. V was trimmed by 6 bases and J by 2 bases, leaving 15 bases between them. CDR1 is KGHSH, CDR2 LQKENI, per germline. This CDR3 comprises 15 residues. The CDR3 DNA sequence: TGTGCCAGCTCCCGTACGGGGGGCCACACAGATACGCAGTATTTT. The encoded protein is CASSRTGGHTDTQYF.

This clone is a singleton in its sample. The genes are TRBV11-2 and TRBJ1-2; no definite D call. The V gene's germline CDR1 is SGHAT and CDR2 FQNNGV. The CDR3 is 14 amino acids. Trimming pared 0 bases from V and 8 bases from J, leaving 13 bases between. CDR3 protein: CASSLEGLRIGYTF. CDR3 in DNA: TGTGCCAGCAGCTTAGAGGGTTTGAGGATAGGCTACACCTTC. Full variable domain (rest looked up from reference TRBV11-2 and TRBJ1-2): EAGVAQSPRYKIIEKRQSVAFWCNPISGHATLYWYQQILGQGPKLLIQFQNNGVVDDSQLPKDRFSAERLKGVDSTLKIQPAKLEDSAVYLCASSLEGLRIGYTFGSGTRLTVV.

V usage is TRBV6-5 and J usage is TRBJ2-2; 8 bases line up with TRBD1. The ends lost 0 bases at V and 3 bases at J; junction bases unmatched: 3. This CDR3 is built from 16 residues. Per germline, CDR1 MNHEY and CDR2 SVGAGI. The CDR3 here is CASSYSTGVYTGELFF. CDR3 sequence (DNA): TGTGCCAGCAGTTACTCGACAGGGGTTTACACCGGGGAGCTGTTTTTT.

This chain links TRBV20-1 with TRBJ2-3, with D uncertain. Trimming removed 6 bases at V and 6 bases at J, with 10 bases between. CDR3 length: 11 residues. Per the germline V gene, CDR1 is DFQATT and CDR2 is SNEGSKA (reference sequence). CDR3 DNA sequence: TGCAGTGCCCCCCTAGGGGATACGCAGTATTTT. This translates into CSAPLGDTQYF.

The chain joins TRBV5-6 to TRBJ2-7; maybe TRBD1 (6 bases). The CDR3 is made up of 13 amino acids. V lost 6 bases, J lost 1 base, and 11 bases lay in between. Germline CDR1 and CDR2: SGHDT and YYEEEE. The CDR3 sequence: CASTTGHSYEQYF. CDR3 in DNA: TGTGCCAGCACCACGGGACATTCCTACGAGCAGTACTTC.

As regards this clone: Additional DNA sequences in this sample encode the identical CDR3. This chain joins TRBV27 and TRBJ2-1; D is unclear. Trimming left V 3 bases short and J 8 bases short, with 14 bases between. Germline CDR1 reads MNHEY; CDR2 reads SMNVEV (reference sequence). CDR3 size: 14 residues. CDR3 region: CASSFGSNVDEQFF. The CDR3 DNA reads as TGTGCCAGCAGTTTTGGCTCAAATGTCGATGAGCAGTTCTTC.

This sequence joins TRBV28 and TRBJ2-7, with D tentatively TRBD2 (5 bases). The CDR3 has 13 amino acids. Germline V gene sequence: CDR1 MDHEN, CDR2 SYDVKM. Deletions cut 4 bases from V and 2 bases from J, with 9 bases between. The CDR3 protein is CASSSRETYEQYF. CDR3 DNA: TGTGCCAGCAGTTCAAGGGAGACCTACGAGCAGTACTTC.

The chain has TRBV28 and TRBJ1-5, with 7 positions matching TRBD1. Trimming at V came to 5 bases and at J to 0 bases, leaving 4 bases not matched to a gene. The germline CDR1 and CDR2 sequences are MDHEN and SYDVKM. CDR3 length equals 15 residues. This chain's CDR3 is CASSLQGVSNQPQHF. CDR3 DNA sequence: TGTGCCAGCAGTCTTCAGGGGGTTAGCAATCAGCCCCAGCATTTT. Variable domain in full (rest from reference TRBV28 and TRBJ1-5): DVKVTQSSRYLVKRTGEKVFLECVQDMDHENMFWYRQDPGLGLRLIYFSYDVKMKEKGDIPEGYSVSREKKERFSLILESASTNQTSMYLCASSLQGVSNQPQHFGDGTRLSIL.

The genes are TRBV7-8 and TRBJ2-6, with TRBD1 matching 7 bases. V was pared by 5 bases and J by 3 bases, with 7 bases of the junction left unmatched. Germline V gene data show CDR1 as SGHVS and CDR2 as FQNEAQ. The CDR3 covers 16 residues. CDR3 amino acids: CASSPPTGSGANVLTF. The CDR3, as DNA: TGTGCCAGCAGCCCGCCGACAGGGAGTGGGGCCAACGTCCTGACTTTC.

The chain couples TRBV6-1 to TRBJ1-5; D ambiguous. The germline V and J ends were trimmed by 5 bases and 1 base, with 12 bases remaining between them. There are 15 residues in the CDR3. In germline, CDR1 is MNHNS, CDR2 SASEGT. This CDR3 is CASSPTGRSNQPQHF. As DNA, the CDR3 is TGTGCCAGCAGTCCTACCGGGAGGAGCAATCAGCCCCAGCATTTT.

J is TRBJ2-1 and V is TRBV5-4; 11 bases are shared with TRBD1. The V gene's germline CDR1 is SGHNT and CDR2 YYREEE (reference sequence). This CDR3 is built from 17 residues. J gave up 3 bases and V 1 base, and 6 bases lay outside the gene matches. This chain's CDR3 is CASSLPPGQGGYNEQFF. The DNA for the CDR3 is TGTGCCAGCAGCTTGCCCCCGGGACAGGGGGGCTACAATGAGCAGTTCTTC.

The chain is built from TRBV19 and TRBJ1-4; tentatively, D is TRBD1 (6 bases). CDR3 size: 15 residues. V lost 5 bases and J lost 8, with 18 bases in between. CDR1 and CDR2 (germline): LNHDA, SQIVND (reference sequence). CDR3 DNA: TGTGCCAGTAGTGCGATTACAGGGCGCCGGGAAAAACTGTTTTTT. Protein product: CASSAITGRREKLFF. The full variable domain, completed using reference TRBV19 and TRBJ1-4, is DGGITQSPKYLFRKEGQNVTLSCEQNLNHDAMYWYRQDPGQGLRLIYYSQIVNDFQKGDIAEGYSVSREKKESFPLTVTSAQKNPTAFYLCASSAITGRREKLFFGSGTQLSVL.

V gene TRBV27 combines with J gene TRBJ1-2, with unresolved D. This CDR3 spans 15 amino acids. Looked up from germline, CDR1 is MNHEY and CDR2 is SMNVEV (reference sequence). With 3 bases removed from V and 7 bases from J, the gap between germline ends came to 18 bases. In nucleotides, the CDR3 is TGTGCCAGCAGTTTGTCCGGGCGATATTCGACTGGCTACACCTTC. Translating it yields CASSLSGRYSTGYTF.

The chain couples TRBV13 to TRBJ2-1; either TRBD1 or TRBD2 may supply D (5 bases each). The CDR3 is 12 amino acids. In germline, CDR1 is PRHDT, CDR2 FYEKMQ (reference sequence). Between the trimmed V and J ends, which lost 4 bases and 15 bases, there was a span of 16 bases. CDR3 sequence reads: CASSYPGTPGFF. The CDR3 nucleotides read TGTGCCAGCAGCTACCCCGGGACCCCCGGGTTCTTC.

The sample holds one count of this clone. The genes are TRBV6-5 and TRBJ2-5; possibly TRBD1 for D (5 bases). V lost 7 bases to trimming and J lost 4 bases, with 16 bases between them. This CDR3 region has 14 residues. Germline V lookup: CDR1 MNHEY, CDR2 SVGAGI. CDR3 protein: CASKRPRVAETQYF. Here the CDR3 DNA reads TGTGCCAGCAAGCGACCCAGGGTGGCAGAGACCCAGTACTTC.

V is TRBV19 and J is TRBJ2-7, with D uncertain. The V and J ends lost 0 bases and 7 bases respectively, with 13 bases between them. The CDR3 runs 14 residues. CDR1 is LNHDA and CDR2 is SQIVND in the germline V gene (reference sequence). The DNA for the CDR3 is TGTGCCAGTAGTATAGAACCCAGAAGTCGGGAGCAGTACTTC. Translation: CASSIEPRSREQYF.

V gene TRBV7-8 combines with J gene TRBJ2-3, with a possible D match to TRBD1 (6 bases). The CDR3 is 15 amino acids. V was clipped by 3 bases and J by 2 bases, with 12 bases between them. Germline V CDR1 and CDR2: SGHVS, FQNEAQ. The CDR3 DNA follows: TGTGCCAGCAGCTTGCCTTGGACAGCCACAGATACGCAGTATTTT. Translating gives CASSLPWTATDTQYF.

The CDR3 loop reads CASSPGQPTDTQYF. DNA of the CDR3: TGTGCCAGCAGCCCCGGACAGCCTACAGATACGCAGTATTTT. The chain has TRBV7-2 and TRBJ2-3; a possible D gene is TRBD1 (6 bases). CDR1 is SGHTA, CDR2 FQGNSA, per germline. This CDR3 spans 14 amino acids. Trimming stripped 5 bases from V and 3 bases from J, with 12 bases between.

CDR3 nucleotides: TGCAGCGTTGCCCTGACGAGGGCTAGCGGGGCCACAGATACGCAGTATTTT. Its translation: CSVALTRASGATDTQYF. V and J are TRBV29-1 and TRBJ2-3, with TRBD2 identical over 9 bases. CDR1 and CDR2 (germline): SQVTM, ANQGSEA. Losses at the gene ends were 4 bases for V and 2 bases for J; bases not matched to a gene: 13. The CDR3 consists of 17 residues.